This TCR beta chain was found in a study of blood T cell repertoires in COVID-19. Turning to the study itself: PBMCs, B-cell-depleted T cells, or T cells provided the cDNA or gDNA that made up the material.

Authors' analysis steps: Estimation of nucleated cell counts was performed using reference gene primer amplification. Clones were read by immunoSEQ multiplex PCR, and TCRdb kept only the in-frame ones, dropping some. That table supplies the V and J calls and clone size; D and trimming were determined from the DNA. The repertoire holds 60,000 to 85,000 clones, with 80% as singletons. CDR3 length: 13 residues. V was pared by 6 bases and J by 1 base, with 9 bases between. This clone was detected only once. This clonotype originated in a man between 65 and 79 years old who had recovered from COVID-19. The material sequenced was peripheral blood. J is TRBJ1-1 and V is TRBV12-3 or TRBV12-4; TRBD1 is a possible D gene (6 bases). Here the CDR3 DNA reads TGTGCCAGCAGCCCACAGGGGAACACTGAAGCTTTCTTT. Translated, it gives CASSPQGNTEAFF.